This record concerns one T cell receptor beta chain sequence. Its specificity is unknown. These data belong to a study of cytomegalovirus exposure and HLA in healthy donors. Profiled with immunoSEQ multiplex PCR; TCRdb holds only in-frame clones, not every one. Of more than 150,000 clones in the sample, 75% to 90% were seen once. The CDR3 totals 12 residues. Trimming cost V 6 bases and J 10 bases, with 13 bases left between them. Germline loops: CDR1 MNHNY, CDR2 SVGAGI (reference sequence). Whole-study results and caveats: Rare sequences made up most TCRs, while some public TCRs were found in many donors. It was reported that the classifier diagnosed cytomegalovirus status with high specificity and sensitivity in both the original and validation cohorts.

Sequences were obtained from PBMCs. This chain links TRBV6-6 with TRBJ2-1; D call uncertain. The receptor was isolated from a man younger than 35 in good health and CMV-seropositive. CDR3 sequence: CASSLSDIEQFF. The CDR3 DNA reads as TGTGCCAGCAGCCTCTCCGACATCGAGCAGTTCTTC.